Following are 28 T cell receptor beta chains from one sample sequenced in a study of T cells in Graves' hyperthyroidism and ophthalmopathy. TCR beta CDR3 regions were amplified from RNA. The study used the HTBI primer set for a first-round RT-PCR of the TCR CDR3. Using its own MiXCR run on the multiplex PCR reads, TCRdb lists one record per CDR3 protein. Found here are hundreds of thousands of distinct CDR3 sequences, less than 25% of them singletons; the top ten hold about 34%. What was sequenced was blood. The receptors originated from a man aged 25 to 40 with Graves' ophthalmopathy.

This clonotype has more than one count but fewer than ten. The chain links TRBV19 to TRBJ1-1; 7 bases fit TRBD1. V was pared by 1 base and J by 0 bases, with 2 bases of the junction left unmatched. The germline V gene has CDR1 LNHDA and CDR2 SQIVND (reference sequence). The CDR3 consists of 15 residues. CDR3 DNA sequence: TGTGCCAGTAGTATAGGTGGACAGGTGAACACTGAAGCTTTCTTT. Translating it yields CASSIGGQVNTEAFF.

As to this clonotype: Sequence at one end of the junction differs from germline and may be a read error. The chain couples TRBV5-5 to TRBJ2-1, with 11 bases that match TRBD2. Germline V gives CDR1 SGHKS, CDR2 YYEKEE (reference sequence). This CDR3 comprises 15 residues. DNA for the CDR3: TGCGCCAGCAGCTTGTCCGGGGCTAGCGGGAGGGAGCAGTTCTTC. Residues: CASSLSGASGREQFF.

The chain couples TRBV5-1 to TRBJ1-1; D gene unclear. Germline V gene lookup returns CDR1 SGHRS and CDR2 YFSETQ. There are 14 residues in the CDR3. The V end lost 4 bases, the J end lost 2 bases, and 12 bases lay between the germline ends. CDR3 nucleotides: TGCGCCAGCAGCCGTGGAGCGGTAAACACTGAAGCTTTCTTT. Protein sequence: CASSRGAVNTEAFF.

This rearrangement joins TRBV10-3 to TRBJ2-3; tentatively, D is TRBD1 or TRBD2 (5 bases each). Germline CDR1 and CDR2: ENHRY and SYGVKD. The CDR3 loop spans 17 amino acids. V lost 0 bases to trimming and J lost 6 bases, with 19 bases between them. Here the CDR3 reads CAISESILPGRLDTQYF. CDR3 DNA: TGTGCCATCAGTGAGTCGATTCTTCCGGGACGACTGGATACGCAGTATTTT.

This clonotype showed up many times. The gene calls are TRBV24-1 and TRBJ2-1; 7 bases agree with TRBD1. CDR3 length: 16 amino acids. The junction had 10 bases not matched to a gene; V was cut back by 4 bases and J by 5 bases. Germline assignment: CDR1 KGHDR and CDR2 SFDVKD. CDR3 amino acids: CATSDLGLTGDNEQFF. The CDR3 nucleotides read TGTGCCACCAGTGACCTTGGACTCACAGGGGACAATGAGCAGTTCTTC.

Only a few counts were recorded for this clonotype. The rearrangement links TRBV28 to TRBJ2-3, with D uncertain. Germline V lookup: CDR1 MDHEN, CDR2 SYDVKM. This CDR3 comprises 14 residues. With 5 bases removed from V and 2 bases from J, the gap between germline ends came to 11 bases. The DNA of the CDR3 is TGTGCCAGCAGTACCGTGGGATCCACAGATACGCAGTATTTT. This gives the protein CASSTVGSTDTQYF.

In its sample, this clonotype was seen a few times. The J gene is TRBJ2-1, the V gene TRBV29-1; D remains ambiguous. V lost 1 base and J 3 bases, leaving 10 bases between the germline ends. Per germline, CDR1 SQVTM and CDR2 ANQGSEA. There are 14 residues in the CDR3. In nucleotides, the CDR3 is TGCAGCGTTGAAGTCGATAATTTCTACAATGAGCAGTTCTTC. Translated: CSVEVDNFYNEQFF.

This clonotype turned up a few times. V gene TRBV12-3 or TRBV12-4 combines with J gene TRBJ1-1; no clear D gene. Trimming cost V 4 bases and J 7 bases, with 13 bases left between them. This CDR3 spans 13 amino acids. This chain's CDR3 is CASSSRGRDEAFF. CDR3 coding DNA: TGTGCCAGCAGTTCCCGAGGACGGGATGAAGCTTTCTTT.

This clonotype has a handful of counts. The chain carries TRBV6-1 and TRBJ2-1; tentatively, D is TRBD2 (5 bases). Germline CDR1 is MNHNS and CDR2 is SASEGT. This CDR3 has 15 residues. V lost 5 bases, J lost 1 base, and 12 bases lay in between. CDR3 in DNA: TGTGCCAGCAGTCCGGGTAGGACTTCCTACAATGAGCAGTTCTTC. It specifies CASSPGRTSYNEQFF.

The V and J genes are TRBV3-1 and TRBJ2-7; 10 bases are shared with TRBD1. Per the germline V gene, CDR1 is LGHDT and CDR2 is YNNKEL (reference sequence). Trimming removed 0 bases from V and 6 bases from J; junction bases left unmatched: 2. This CDR3 has 14 residues. For the CDR3, the DNA is TGTGCCAGCAGCCAAGACGGGACAGGGGCCGAGCAGTACTTC. Amino acid sequence: CASSQDGTGAEQYF.

This clonotype was detected many times. The rearrangement joins TRBV28 to TRBJ2-1; TRBD2 agrees at 8 bases. Trimming removed 6 bases from V and 6 bases from J; junction bases left unmatched: 16. The CDR3 contains 17 residues. Germline values: CDR1 MDHEN, CDR2 SYDVKM. The CDR3 sequence is CASSPRASGLVRNEQFF. The CDR3 nucleotides are TGTGCCAGCAGCCCCCGGGCTAGCGGGTTGGTGCGCAATGAGCAGTTCTTC. Supplemented by reference TRBV28 and TRBJ2-1, the full variable domain reads DVKVTQSSRYLVKRTGEKVFLECVQDMDHENMFWYRQDPGLGLRLIYFSYDVKMKEKGDIPEGYSVSREKKERFSLILESASTNQTSMYLCASSPRASGLVRNEQFFGPGTRLTVL.

This clonotype has just a few counts. The V gene is TRBV11-2, the J gene TRBJ2-1; D perhaps matches TRBD2 (6 bases). With 8 bases removed from V and 5 bases from J, the gap between germline ends came to 13 bases. The CDR3 loop spans 13 amino acids. Germline values: CDR1 SGHAT, CDR2 FQNNGV. The CDR3 sequence is CASRDWGDNEQFF. CDR3 bases: TGTGCCAGCCGGGACTGGGGGGACAATGAGCAGTTCTTC.

This clonotype has only a few counts. The chain combines TRBV11-1 with TRBJ2-1; tentative D call: TRBD2 (6 bases). CDR1 and CDR2 (germline): SGHAT, FQDESV (reference sequence). The CDR3 is made up of 14 amino acids. Trimming pared 5 bases from V and 6 bases from J, leaving 14 bases between. CDR3 DNA sequence: TGTGCCAGCAGCCGGACGGGGGAGGTCAATGAGCAGTTCTTC. This translates into CASSRTGEVNEQFF.

This clonotype came up many times. The chain couples TRBV27 to TRBJ1-1; D perhaps matches TRBD1 (6 bases). Germline values: CDR1 MNHEY, CDR2 SMNVEV (reference sequence). CDR3 length equals 16 residues. V was cut by 6 bases and J by 0 bases, with 17 bases left in between. CDR3 sequence: CASRLGKGGVNTEAFF. For the CDR3, the DNA is TGTGCCAGCAGATTGGGGAAGGGGGGGGTGAACACTGAAGCTTTCTTT.

This clonotype was seen a few times. The chain joins TRBV7-2 to TRBJ2-1, with TRBD1 matching 9 bases. The CDR3 is made up of 15 amino acids. Germline V gene lookup returns CDR1 SGHTA and CDR2 FQGNSA. V lost 7 bases and J lost 3; bases outside the gene matches: 7. In DNA form, the CDR3 reads TGTGCCAGCACCAAACAGGGGGCTAGCTACAATGAGCAGTTCTTC. Its translation is CASTKQGASYNEQFF.

The chain carries TRBV27 and TRBJ2-1, with a weak D call TRBD1 (6 bases). The CDR3 extends over 17 amino acids. The V end lost 9 bases, the J end lost 3 bases, and 24 bases lay between the germline ends. Per germline, CDR1 MNHEY and CDR2 SMNVEV (reference sequence). The DNA for the CDR3 is TGTGCCAGTCGACAGTTCCCAGGGGAGCTTATCTACAATGAGCAGTTCTTC. The encoded protein is CASRQFPGELIYNEQFF.

This clonotype occurred a few times. V gene TRBV2 combines with J gene TRBJ2-5, with unresolved D. This CDR3 is built from 13 residues. Trimming removed 11 bases from V and 5 bases from J, with 18 bases in between. The germline V gene has CDR1 SNHLY and CDR2 FYNNEI. CDR3 in DNA: TGTGCCCTAGGAAACTCTGGGTGGGAGACCCAGTACTTC. Translated, it gives CALGNSGWETQYF. The variable domain in full, with the rest retrieved from reference TRBV2 and TRBJ2-5, is EPEVTQTPSHQVTQMGQEVILRCVPISNHLYFYWYRQILGQKVEFLVSFYNNEISEKSEIFDDQFSVERPDGSNFTLKIRSTKLEDSAMYFCALGNSGWETQYFGPGTRLLVL.

V usage is TRBV10-3 and J usage is TRBJ2-7, with 9 bases that match TRBD2. Germline loops: CDR1 ENHRY, CDR2 SYGVKD. This CDR3 has 12 residues. Trimming took 10 bases from V and 5 from J; bases not matched to a gene: 6. CDR3 loop: CASAGGPNEQYF. CDR3 coding DNA: TGTGCCAGCGCGGGAGGGCCTAACGAGCAGTACTTC.

This clonotype has just a few counts. It may be a read error: a sequence one base away is much more abundant. In nucleotides, the CDR3 is TGTGCCAGCAATCGCCCTCCTCTCCGGGACAGGGGCCCTTCCTATGGCTACACCTTC. Protein sequence: CASNRPPLRDRGPSYGYTF. The chain joins TRBV28 to TRBJ1-2, with 10 bases fitting TRBD1. V trimming: 7 bases; J trimming: 4 bases; junction bases outside the gene matches: 21. This CDR3 is built from 19 residues. In germline, CDR1 is MDHEN, CDR2 SYDVKM.

The chain has TRBV28 and TRBJ1-3; D is unclear. The CDR3 extends over 16 amino acids. V was shortened by 2 bases and J by 0 bases, with 11 bases between the two germline ends. The V gene's germline CDR1 is MDHEN and CDR2 SYDVKM. Written as DNA, the CDR3 is TGTGCCAGCAGTTTAGCCTCACCAAGCTCTGGAAACACCATATATTTT. As protein: CASSLASPSSGNTIYF.

The chain carries TRBV19 and TRBJ2-1; D is unclear. Trimming took 5 bases from V and 6 from J, leaving 17 bases between them. The germline gives CDR1 LNHDA, CDR2 SQIVND (reference sequence). CDR3 size: 15 residues. CDR3 amino acids: CASSLIILSGNEQFF. CDR3 sequence (DNA): TGTGCCAGTAGTCTCATAATACTATCGGGCAATGAGCAGTTCTTC.

This clonotype was observed a handful of times. V gene TRBV10-3 combines with J gene TRBJ2-1; 8 nucleotides line up with TRBD1. The CDR3 is 13 amino acids. CDR1 is ENHRY, CDR2 SYGVKD, per germline. With V trimmed by 7 bases and J by 5 bases, 4 bases remained unmatched. The CDR3 region is CAIKGQGDNEQFF. The CDR3 region has the DNA TGTGCCATCAAAGGACAGGGAGACAATGAGCAGTTCTTC.

This clonotype has just one count. This chain links TRBV7-2 with TRBJ2-4; maybe TRBD1 (6 bases). In germline, CDR1 is SGHTA, CDR2 FQGNSA. V dropped 5 bases and J dropped 0 bases, with 11 bases sitting between them. The CDR3 contains 15 residues. The CDR3 reads CASSRDTLAKNIQYF. Here the CDR3 DNA reads TGTGCCAGCAGCAGGGACACACTAGCCAAAAACATTCAGTACTTC.

This clonotype came up a few times. The rearrangement links TRBV27 to TRBJ2-4, with 11 bases aligning to TRBD2. CDR1 and CDR2 (germline): MNHEY, SMNVEV (reference sequence). Trimming removed 5 bases from V and 0 bases from J; junction bases left unmatched: 9. The CDR3 has 18 amino acids. CDR3 region: CASSRSGTSGVAKNIQYF. CDR3 sequence (DNA): TGTGCCAGCAGTAGGTCCGGGACTAGCGGCGTAGCCAAAAACATTCAGTACTTC.

The chain carries TRBV5-1 and TRBJ2-7; D perhaps matches TRBD1 (7 bases). The V and J ends lost 3 bases and 1 base respectively, with 14 bases between them. CDR3 length: 15 amino acids. CDR1 and CDR2 (germline): SGHRS, YFSETQ. In DNA, the CDR3 is TGCGCCAGCAGCTCGCTCAGGGGGGAGTCCTACGAGCAGTACTTC. This translates into CASSSLRGESYEQYF.

The chain carries TRBV19 and TRBJ2-1; 10 bases match TRBD2. The CDR3 has 15 residues. V lost 0 bases, J lost 8 bases, and 4 bases stayed unmatched. Germline values: CDR1 LNHDA, CDR2 SQIVND (reference sequence). The CDR3 DNA reads as TGTGCCAGTAGTATAGATCCGGGGACTAGCGATGAGCAGTTCTTC. This codes for CASSIDPGTSDEQFF. The full variable domain, its missing parts supplied by reference TRBV19 and TRBJ2-1, is DGGITQSPKYLFRKEGQNVTLSCEQNLNHDAMYWYRQDPGQGLRLIYYSQIVNDFQKGDIAEGYSVSREKKESFPLTVTSAQKNPTAFYLCASSIDPGTSDEQFFGPGTRLTVL.

In its sample, this clonotype was seen a few times. This chain links TRBV18 with TRBJ2-5; no reliable D call. Germline loops: CDR1 KGHSH, CDR2 LQKENI. The ends were cut back, 3 bases at V and 2 bases at J, with 19 bases in the middle. This CDR3 is 17 amino acids long. The CDR3 sequence: CASSPVIGQVRQETQYF. In DNA form, the CDR3 reads TGTGCCAGCTCACCCGTTATCGGGCAGGTGAGACAAGAGACCCAGTACTTC. Looking up the rest from reference TRBV18 and TRBJ2-5 gives the full variable domain: NAGVMQNPRHLVRRRGQEARLRCSPMKGHSHVYWYRQLPEEGLKFMVYLQKENIIDESGMPKERFSAEFPKEGPSILRIQQVVRGDSAAYFCASSPVIGQVRQETQYFGPGTRLLVL.

This clonotype was seen a handful of times. V gene TRBV30 combines with J gene TRBJ1-1; 7 nucleotides match TRBD1. Germline CDR1 and CDR2: GTSNPN and SVGIG (reference sequence). CDR3 length: 14 amino acids. V trimming: 2 bases; J trimming: 1 base; junction bases outside the gene matches: 4. The CDR3 DNA follows: TGTGCCTGGAGTCTCTGGACAGGGAACACTGAAGCTTTCTTT. Its translation is CAWSLWTGNTEAFF.